The clone carrying this T cell receptor beta chain was observed a single time. The antigen is not known. The sample belongs to a study of CD8 T cell repertoires and HIV-1 epitope variants. Study as a whole: T cells were stimulated with Twenty-five Gag and Nef peptides separately. Equal numbers of autologous T cell-negative cells presented antigen to enriched T cells.

Findings and limits, study-wide: Of eight to ten antigen-specific beta clonotypes, six appeared to cross-react with escape variants.

The CDR3 is 16 amino acids. The germline CDR1 and CDR2 sequences are MNHEY and SMNVEV (reference sequence). V was clipped by 0 bases and J by 3 bases, with 13 bases between them. Survey-depth immunoSEQ sequencing covered TCR beta CDR3 regions. Using immunoSEQ multiplex PCR, the repertoire was profiled, and TCRdb retains in-frame clones only, with some absent. The sample gives 3,500 or so clones, about three quarters of which show up once; 40% to 55% is in the top ten. The clonotype was recovered from a male donor with HIV. The specimen sequenced was cultured CD8+ T cells derived from PBMCs. V usage is TRBV27 and J usage is TRBJ2-3; tentative D call: TRBD1 (5 bases). For the CDR3, the DNA is TGTGCCAGCAGTTTATCTGTTAGGGGCGGTACAGATACGCAGTATTTT. Translating gives CASSLSVRGGTDTQYF.